Listed below are T cell receptor beta chains from one sample, sequenced in a study of blood T cell repertoires in COVID-19. Repertoires were generated with immunoSEQ multiplex PCR, while TCRdb's copy carries only in-frame clones and drops some. The sample holds over 200,000 clones, around 80% seen once. Sequencing was performed on peripheral blood. These receptors were taken from a woman aged 80 or over with active or convalescent COVID-19. Both conserved end residues are part of each CDR3. A D gene is named only where the DNA matches it firmly. Rows give clone size only sometimes, using once, few, many, or a class for an expanded clone.

v_call,d_call,clone_size,j_call,cdr3_nt,cdr3_aa
TRBV30,NA,NA,TRBJ2-7,TGTGCCTGGAGTGTAAGGGCAGGGGCCTACGAGCAGTACTTC,CAWSVRAGAYEQYF
TRBV10-3,TRBD2,NA,TRBJ2-5,TGTGCCATCAGAACAGAACTAGCGGGGGGCCTCGGGGAGACCCAGTACTTC,CAIRTELAGGLGETQYF
TRBV5-5,NA,NA,TRBJ1-2,TGTGCCAGCAGCTTTAGACAGGCTGGCTATGGCTACACCTTC,CASSFRQAGYGYTF
TRBV19,TRBD2,NA,TRBJ2-3,TGTGCCAGTATTGGTGGGGGGGGAACAGATACGCAGTATTTT,CASIGGGGTDTQYF
TRBV11-2,TRBD1,NA,TRBJ1-3,TGTGCCAGCAGCCGGGGGACAGGGGACGGAAACACCATATATTTT,CASSRGTGDGNTIYF
TRBV18,NA,NA,TRBJ1-1,TGTGCCAGCTCACCGGACATCATGAACACTGAAGCTTTCTTT,CASSPDIMNTEAFF
TRBV3-1/TRBV3-2,TRBD2,NA,TRBJ2-3,TGTGCCAGCAGCCACCCGGGACTAGAAGGGCAGTATTTT,CASSHPGLEGQYF
TRBV6-6,NA,once,TRBJ1-4,TGTGCCAGCACCTCGAACAGGGCTGCTAATGAAAAACTGTTTTTT,CASTSNRAANEKLFF
TRBV7-3,TRBD2,NA,TRBJ2-1,TGTGCCAGCAGCCAAAGACTAGCGGGAGTCAATGAGCAGTTCTTC,CASSQRLAGVNEQFF
TRBV5-4,TRBD1,NA,TRBJ2-5,TGTGCCACCAACAGGGGGCAGGAGGAGACCCAGTACTTC,CATNRGQEETQYF
TRBV12-5,NA,NA,TRBJ1-4,TGTGCTAGTGGTTCTCGCCTAACAGGGCGGGAAAAACTGTTTTTT,CASGSRLTGREKLFF
TRBV6-4,TRBD1,NA,TRBJ1-2,TGTGCCAGCAGTGACCCCCAGACAGGGATCTATGGCTACACCTTC,CASSDPQTGIYGYTF
TRBV19,TRBD1,NA,TRBJ1-4,TGTGCCAGTAGTAGCTACAGGGGGCTCACTAATGAAAAACTGTTTTTT,CASSSYRGLTNEKLFF
TRBV2,NA,NA,TRBJ2-1,TGTGCCAGCAGTGAAGCAAGGCCTAGCACTCTGGATGAGCAGTTCTTC,CASSEARPSTLDEQFF
TRBV6-6,TRBD1,few,TRBJ2-7,TGTGCCAGCAGTTACTCCGGGACAGATAACTCCTACGAGCAGTACTTC,CASSYSGTDNSYEQYF
TRBV10-3,NA,NA,TRBJ1-2,TGTGCCATCAGTGAAGGGGGACATGGCTACACCTTC,CAISEGGHGYTF
TRBV4-2,TRBD2,NA,TRBJ2-3,TGTGCCAGCAGCCGCCTAGCGGGGCGATACACAGATACGCAGTATTTT,CASSRLAGRYTDTQYF
TRBV9,NA,NA,TRBJ2-2,TGTGCCAGCAGCGGGGACTTACTTAACACCGGGGAGCTGTTTTTT,CASSGDLLNTGELFF
TRBV28,TRBD1,NA,TRBJ1-2,TGTGCCAGCAGTTTATACCAGACAGGGGGTCCTTATGGCTACACCTTC,CASSLYQTGGPYGYTF
TRBV5-7,TRBD2,NA,TRBJ2-7,TGTGCCAGCAGCCCCCAGCTGAGCGGGGGGGCGGGGGAGCAGTACTTC,CASSPQLSGGAGEQYF
TRBV7-8,TRBD1,once,TRBJ2-7,TGTGCCAGCAGCCCTGACAGGGGCCACGAGCAGTACTTC,CASSPDRGHEQYF
TRBV5-4,TRBD1,NA,TRBJ2-2,TGTGCCAGCAGCGGAGGACAGGGGAGATTTGCCGGGGAGCTGTTTTTT,CASSGGQGRFAGELFF
TRBV4-1,TRBD1,NA,TRBJ1-2,TGCGCCAGCAGCCACCTAAGGGGAGGACAGGGGGATGGCTACACCTTC,CASSHLRGGQGDGYTF
TRBV7-8,TRBD1,NA,TRBJ2-7,TGTGCCAGCAGCTTAGCGCAGGGACAGGGGCCCTACGAGCAGTACTTC,CASSLAQGQGPYEQYF
TRBV15,NA,once,TRBJ1-5,TGTGCCACCAGCAGAGGCGGGGGGGGCAATCAGCCCCAGCATTTT,CATSRGGGGNQPQHF
TRBV5-6,NA,once,TRBJ2-5,TGTGCCAGCAGCTTGGTCTTCGGGGGTCTCGAGACCCAGTACTTC,CASSLVFGGLETQYF
TRBV2,TRBD2,NA,TRBJ2-5,TGTGCCAGCAGGGAAGCGGGAGCTGGGGAGACCCAGTACTTC,CASREAGAGETQYF
TRBV30,TRBD1,once,TRBJ2-7,TGTGCCTGGCAGGGGGCCTACGAGCAGTACTTC,CAWQGAYEQYF
TRBV29-1,NA,NA,TRBJ2-5,TGCAGCGTTGAAAGGGGGGGAGAGACCCAGTACTTC,CSVERGGETQYF
TRBV6-2/TRBV6-3,TRBD1,many,TRBJ1-5,TGTGCCAGCAGTTGGGACAGGGCATGGAATAGCAATCAGCCCCAGCATTTT,CASSWDRAWNSNQPQHF
TRBV28,TRBD2,NA,TRBJ2-1,TGTGCCAGCAGTTCGCCGGGGGGCTACAATGAGCAGTTCTTC,CASSSPGGYNEQFF
TRBV11-2,TRBD2,once,TRBJ2-1,TGTGCCAGCAGCTCCCCGGGACTAGGGGGATCGGGGCAGTTCTTC,CASSSPGLGGSGQFF
TRBV6-2/TRBV6-3,NA,few,TRBJ2-7,TGTGCCAGCAGTTACTCGCAGGGTGGCCACGAGCAGTACTTC,CASSYSQGGHEQYF
TRBV5-8,NA,NA,TRBJ1-2,TGTGCCAGCAGCTTTGGGGCGATTGCCTCTAACTATGGCTACACCTTC,CASSFGAIASNYGYTF
TRBV30,TRBD2,NA,TRBJ2-5,TGTGCCTGGAGTCCAGGACTAGCGGAGGCAGCGACCCAGTACTTC,CAWSPGLAEAATQYF
TRBV3-1/TRBV3-2,NA,NA,TRBJ2-7,TGTGCCAGCAGCCTGACTGAATACGAGCAGTACTTC,CASSLTEYEQYF
TRBV5-1,NA,NA,TRBJ2-5,TGCGCCAGCAGCTTGGGGGGCTCAGAGACCCAGTACTTC,CASSLGGSETQYF
TRBV5-4,TRBD2,NA,TRBJ2-5,TGTGCCAGCAGCGGGGGACTAGCGGAGGAGACCCAGTACTTC,CASSGGLAEETQYF
TRBV6-2/TRBV6-3,TRBD1,NA,TRBJ2-6,TGTGCCAGCAGTTCTGGACAGGGGAATAGGGGGGCCAACGTCCTGACTTTC,CASSSGQGNRGANVLTF
TRBV4-2,TRBD1,NA,TRBJ2-3,TGTGCCAGCAGCCCGCAGGGGGAGTCGAGCACAGATACGCAGTATTTT,CASSPQGESSTDTQYF
TRBV28,TRBD1,NA,TRBJ1-2,TGTGCCATTACAAACAGGGGACCATACTATGGCTACACCTTC,CAITNRGPYYGYTF
TRBV19,NA,NA,TRBJ2-7,TGTGCCAGTAGTAACCGGGCCTCGGGGTCCCACTACGAGCAGTACTTC,CASSNRASGSHYEQYF
TRBV6-2/TRBV6-3,NA,NA,TRBJ1-5,TGTGCCAGCAGTTCGGAACCGGGAGCATATCAGCCCCAGCATTTT,CASSSEPGAYQPQHF
TRBV6-1,NA,NA,TRBJ2-7,TGTGCCAGCAGTGAAGACAACTCCTACGAGCAGTACTTC,CASSEDNSYEQYF
TRBV7-8,TRBD1,NA,TRBJ2-7,TGTGCCAGCAGCTCTCGGGACAGGGGGAACGAGCAGTACTTC,CASSSRDRGNEQYF
TRBV19,NA,NA,TRBJ2-1,TGTGCCAGTAGTATAGTCGGCAGGGGCTATGAGCAGTTCTTC,CASSIVGRGYEQFF
TRBV7-2,NA,NA,TRBJ2-1,TGTGCCAGCAGCTTCGACTGGCTTAATGAGCAGTTCTTC,CASSFDWLNEQFF
TRBV6-6,NA,NA,TRBJ2-2,TGTGCCAGCAGTTACCCCCGGACTACAAACACCGGGGAGCTGTTTTTT,CASSYPRTTNTGELFF
TRBV14,TRBD2,NA,TRBJ2-3,TGTGCCAGCGGGAGGGCTGGAGATACGCAGTATTTT,CASGRAGDTQYF
TRBV18,TRBD1,NA,TRBJ1-5,TGTGCCAGCTCACCTGACAGGGATCAGCCCCAGCATTTT,CASSPDRDQPQHF
TRBV7-9,TRBD2,NA,TRBJ2-5,TGTGCCAGCAGCTTCTCCCTAGCGGGAGGAGAGACCCAGTACTTC,CASSFSLAGGETQYF
TRBV4-1,NA,NA,TRBJ2-7,TGCGCCAGCAGATTATACGAGCAGTACTTC,CASRLYEQYF
TRBV7-3,NA,NA,TRBJ2-5,TGTGCCAGCAGCCCCTCTGCAAACCAAGAGGCCCAGTACTTC,CASSPSANQEAQYF
TRBV9,NA,NA,TRBJ2-5,TGTGCCAGCAGCGTCAGTCCCCACCGGGACAACCAAGAGACCCAGTACTTC,CASSVSPHRDNQETQYF
TRBV18,NA,NA,TRBJ1-1,TGTGCCAGCTCCATGTTCTCGGGGGAGACTGAAGCTTTCTTT,CASSMFSGETEAFF
TRBV15,NA,few,TRBJ1-4,TGTGCCACCAGCAGAGATCCCCTCGTTTCCAAGGGGAATGAAAAACTGTTTTTT,CATSRDPLVSKGNEKLFF
TRBV6-5,NA,once,TRBJ1-1,TGTGCCAGCAGCGGGGGTCGGGTTTGGACTGAAGCTTTCTTT,CASSGGRVWTEAFF
TRBV7-9,TRBD1,NA,TRBJ1-2,TGTGCCAGCAGCTTATCCTCCGGGCCAGGGGGCATTGGCTACACCTTC,CASSLSSGPGGIGYTF
TRBV3-1/TRBV3-2,TRBD1,NA,TRBJ1-2,TGTGCCAGCAGCCAGCCAGGGGGTAGGTATGGCTACACCTTC,CASSQPGGRYGYTF
TRBV19,TRBD2,once,TRBJ2-7,TGTGCCAGTAGCGGGGGGACTGCAGTCTACGAGCAGTACTTC,CASSGGTAVYEQYF